This is a list of T cell receptor beta chains from one sample in a study of beta chain features in type 1 diabetes. Some clones are missing from TCRdb's copy, which holds only in-frame ones; the method was immunoSEQ multiplex PCR. This table has under 400,000 clones, about 20% appearing once. Sequenced material: naive CD4+ T cells from blood. The receptors were gathered from a woman aged 18-35 years in good health. Each CDR3 is given without its conserved first and last residue. Only some rows state a clone size, as once, few, many or a class for expanded clones.

J gene: TRBJ2-7; clone size: .; V gene: TRBV4-3; CDR3 protein: ASSQEQAILYEQY
J gene: TRBJ2-6; clone size: .; V gene: TRBV5-1; CDR3 protein: ASSPGQTGANVLT
J gene: TRBJ2-3; clone size: few; V gene: TRBV7-2; CDR3 protein: ASSLASGAANTQY
J gene: TRBJ1-2; clone size: .; V gene: TRBV18; CDR3 protein: ASSTGERGYT
J gene: TRBJ2-3; clone size: .; V gene: TRBV30; CDR3 protein: AWGGAGVADTQY
J gene: TRBJ1-2; clone size: .; V gene: TRBV9; CDR3 protein: ASSPGQENYGYT
J gene: TRBJ2-3; clone size: .; V gene: TRBV7-7; CDR3 protein: ASSLTGVSTDTQY
J gene: TRBJ2-3; clone size: few; V gene: TRBV18; CDR3 protein: ASSLRDRGTDTQY
J gene: TRBJ1-1; clone size: few; V gene: TRBV30; CDR3 protein: AWSISYTGATEAF
J gene: TRBJ1-4; clone size: .; V gene: TRBV5-1; CDR3 protein: ASSGGQANEKLF
J gene: TRBJ2-7; clone size: .; V gene: TRBV6-5; CDR3 protein: ASSPSGGSYEQY
J gene: TRBJ2-7; clone size: .; V gene: TRBV7-2; CDR3 protein: ASSPGQGGSYEQY
J gene: TRBJ2-6; clone size: .; V gene: TRBV2; CDR3 protein: ASRQGNSGANVLT
J gene: TRBJ1-5; clone size: few; V gene: TRBV29-1; CDR3 protein: SVRDRGHQPQH
J gene: TRBJ1-5; clone size: .; V gene: TRBV7-2; CDR3 protein: ASSLAQGANQPQH
J gene: TRBJ1-2; clone size: .; V gene: TRBV25-1; CDR3 protein: ASSGGGGDYGYT
J gene: TRBJ2-2; clone size: few; V gene: TRBV7-9; CDR3 protein: ASSLVPGQGHGELF
J gene: TRBJ1-4; clone size: .; V gene: TRBV19; CDR3 protein: ASRTTGTTNEKLF
J gene: TRBJ1-6; clone size: .; V gene: TRBV4-1; CDR3 protein: ASSQVGGPLH
J gene: TRBJ2-1; clone size: few; V gene: TRBV19; CDR3 protein: ASSLKRGPSYNEQF
J gene: TRBJ1-1; clone size: .; V gene: TRBV5-1; CDR3 protein: ASSLDRHLNTEAF
J gene: TRBJ2-3; clone size: .; V gene: TRBV9; CDR3 protein: ASSVQEDTQY
J gene: TRBJ1-3; clone size: .; V gene: TRBV30; CDR3 protein: AWARQGKNTIY
J gene: TRBJ2-5; clone size: once; V gene: TRBV5-1; CDR3 protein: ASSLRLAGELETQY
J gene: TRBJ1-1; clone size: .; V gene: TRBV18; CDR3 protein: ASSSGGRNTEAF
J gene: TRBJ2-3; clone size: few; V gene: TRBV7-2; CDR3 protein: ASSPTGSTDTQY
J gene: TRBJ2-3; clone size: .; V gene: TRBV5-1; CDR3 protein: ASRDVAGGPDTQY
J gene: TRBJ2-7; clone size: few; V gene: TRBV30; CDR3 protein: AWRLVSGSYEQY
J gene: TRBJ2-7; clone size: few; V gene: TRBV30; CDR3 protein: AWSVNPGGEQY